This T cell receptor (beta chain) appears in the sequencing data of a study of blood T cell repertoires in COVID-19. Per the authors' pipeline: It was from reference gene primer amplification that nucleated cell counts were estimated. The method was immunoSEQ multiplex PCR; TCRdb's version includes in-frame clones alone and lacks a portion of them. Clone size and the V and J calls come from that table; the DNA yielded D and trimming. There are 55,000 to 65,000 clones in the sample; 89% occur only once, and 13% to 15% lies in the top ten. The CDR3 length is 17 residues. Germline CDR1 and CDR2: LGHNA and YSLEER. Trimming took off 2 bases at V and 4 bases at J, with 20 bases between the two ends.

The TCR originated in a woman in her fifties or sixties with active COVID-19. V and J are TRBV4-3 and TRBJ1-2, with no clear D. Sequenced sample: peripheral blood. This CDR3 is CASSQKTYAAQSYGYTF. DNA for the CDR3: TGCGCCAGCAGCCAAAAAACATACGCGGCGCAGAGCTATGGCTACACCTTC.